This T cell receptor beta chain was sequenced in a study of human T cells and chemical hapten exposure. Study-level information: Donors were sensitized with 2% DPC on the upper inner arm. Mostly female, the patients presented with alopecia areata, totalis or universalis. Study-level results: Patch test score was positively correlated with the counts of PT1 expanded TCRs. Expanded TCRs formed significantly more large CDR3 similarity clusters than controls.

A single record per CDR3 protein comes from TCRdb applying MiXCR to the RACE reads. Of tens of thousands of distinct CDR3 sequences in the sample, 8.5% were seen once. As to this clonotype: Its antigen is undetermined.

Specified time point: patch test 2, 6 weeks after DPC sensitization. Described treatment: therapeutic diphenylcyclopropenone sensitization with weekly scalp DPC. V lost 1 base and J 8 bases, leaving 11 bases between the germline ends. CDR3 length: 13 residues. The chain is built from TRBV12-3 or TRBV12-4 and TRBJ1-1, with a possible D match to TRBD1 (6 bases). The sample in question was whole blood, obtained in connection with sensitization to the hapten diphenylcyclopropenone (DPC). This TCR was sampled from a woman between 45 and 65 years old with alopecia areata. Some clones in this sample may be carry-over from other donors' samples. In DNA form, the CDR3 reads TGTGCCAGCAGTTTAGACCAGGGGTCAGAAGCTTTCTTT. It translates to CASSLDQGSEAFF.